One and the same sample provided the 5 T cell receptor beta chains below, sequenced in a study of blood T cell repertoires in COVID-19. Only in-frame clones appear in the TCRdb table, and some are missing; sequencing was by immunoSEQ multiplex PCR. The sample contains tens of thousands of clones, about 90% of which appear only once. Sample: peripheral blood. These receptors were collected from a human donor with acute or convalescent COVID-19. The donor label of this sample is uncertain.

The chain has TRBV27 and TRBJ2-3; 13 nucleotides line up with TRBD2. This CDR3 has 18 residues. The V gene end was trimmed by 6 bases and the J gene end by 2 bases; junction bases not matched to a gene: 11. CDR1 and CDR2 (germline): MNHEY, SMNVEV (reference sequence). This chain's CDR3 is CASRPRTSGSSATDTQYF. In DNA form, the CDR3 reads TGTGCCAGCAGACCACGGACTAGCGGGAGTTCTGCCACAGATACGCAGTATTTT.

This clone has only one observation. The CDR3 DNA reads TGTGCCAGCAGTTACGTCGAAACTTCGCAGCCCCAGCATTTT. Its translation: CASSYVETSQPQHF. The rearrangement joins TRBV6-6 to TRBJ1-5; D ambiguous. The CDR3 loop spans 14 amino acids. Germline V gives CDR1 MNHNY, CDR2 SVGAGI (reference sequence). With 2 bases removed from V and 7 bases from J, the gap between germline ends came to 12 bases.

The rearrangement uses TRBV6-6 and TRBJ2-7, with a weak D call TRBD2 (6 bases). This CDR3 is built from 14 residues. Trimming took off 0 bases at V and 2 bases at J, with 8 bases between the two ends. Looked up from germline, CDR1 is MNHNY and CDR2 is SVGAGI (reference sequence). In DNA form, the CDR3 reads TGTGCCAGCAGTTACTCGGCGGGACCCTACGAGCAGTACTTC. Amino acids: CASSYSAGPYEQYF.

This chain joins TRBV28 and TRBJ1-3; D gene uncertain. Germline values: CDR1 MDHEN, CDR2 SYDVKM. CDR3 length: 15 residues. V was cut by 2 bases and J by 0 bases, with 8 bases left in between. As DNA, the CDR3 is TGTGCCAGCAGTTTAGTGAGCTTCTCTGGAAACACCATATATTTT. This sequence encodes CASSLVSFSGNTIYF.

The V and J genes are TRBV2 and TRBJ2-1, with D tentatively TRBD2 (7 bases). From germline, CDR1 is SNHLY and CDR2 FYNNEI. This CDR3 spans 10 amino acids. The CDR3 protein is CAGGLNEQFF. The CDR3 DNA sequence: TGTGCGGGGGGGCTTAATGAGCAGTTCTTC. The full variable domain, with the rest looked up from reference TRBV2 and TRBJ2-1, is EPEVTQTPSHQVTQMGQEVILRCVPISNHLYFYWYRQILGQKVEFLVSFYNNEISEKSEIFDDQFSVERPDGSNFTLKIRSTKLEDSAMYFCAGGLNEQFFGPGTRLTVL.